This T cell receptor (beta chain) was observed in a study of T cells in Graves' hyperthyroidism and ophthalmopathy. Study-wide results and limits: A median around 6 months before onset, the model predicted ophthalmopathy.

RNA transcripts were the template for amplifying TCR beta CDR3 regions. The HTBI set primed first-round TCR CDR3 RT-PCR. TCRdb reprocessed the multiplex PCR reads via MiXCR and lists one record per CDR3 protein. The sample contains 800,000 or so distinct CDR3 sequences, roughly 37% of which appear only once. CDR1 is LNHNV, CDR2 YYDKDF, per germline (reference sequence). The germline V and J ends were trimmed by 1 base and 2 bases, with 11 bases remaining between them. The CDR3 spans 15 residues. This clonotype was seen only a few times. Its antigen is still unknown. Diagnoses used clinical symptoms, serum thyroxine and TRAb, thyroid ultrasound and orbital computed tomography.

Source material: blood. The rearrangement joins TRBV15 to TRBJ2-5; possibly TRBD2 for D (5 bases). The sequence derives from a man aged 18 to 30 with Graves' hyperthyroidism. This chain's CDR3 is CATSRVRTLQETQYF. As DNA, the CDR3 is TGTGCCACCAGCAGAGTCCGGACTCTACAAGAGACCCAGTACTTC.